The next 12 T cell receptor beta chains were all read from a single sample in a study of beta chain features in type 1 diabetes. General study results and limits: All four CD4+ subsets of Type 1 diabetes patients contained TCRB CDR3s that were moderately but significantly shorter.

Expressed TCRB transcripts were sequenced because the entire RNA isolate underwent reverse transcription. Method: immunoSEQ multiplex PCR; TCRdb's copy keeps in-frame clones and lacks some. The profile shows some 350,000 clones, approximately 12% of them singletons. These receptors' targets are unknown. Material: naive CD4+ T cells from blood. The source is a woman aged 18-29 years with type 1 diabetes.

This clone was recorded a few times. The chain uses TRBV30 and TRBJ2-7; tentative D call: TRBD1 (6 bases). The CDR3 consists of 12 residues. V dropped 1 base and J dropped 5 bases, with 9 bases sitting between them. CDR1 is GTSNPN, CDR2 SVGIG, per germline (reference sequence). In nucleotides, the CDR3 is TGTGCCTGGAGTGCAAGGGGGAACGAGCAGTACTTC. It translates to CAWSARGNEQYF.

This clone was observed a few times. The chain joins TRBV6-6 to TRBJ2-5, with a weak D call TRBD2 (6 bases). The CDR3 has 13 amino acids. Trimming left V 6 bases short and J 2 bases short, with 10 bases between. Germline-derived CDR1 and CDR2 are MNHNY and SVGAGI (reference sequence). The CDR3 spells CASSRGLQETQYF. CDR3 nucleotide sequence: TGTGCCAGCAGCCGGGGACTGCAAGAGACCCAGTACTTC.

This clone was observed a handful of times. V usage is TRBV19 and J usage is TRBJ1-2; D might be TRBD1 (5 bases). Germline CDR1 and CDR2: LNHDA and SQIVND (reference sequence). V was pared by 7 bases and J by 2 bases, with 11 bases between. The CDR3 spans 13 residues. The CDR3 nucleotides are TGTGCCAGTATGGGACGGGGGAACTATGGCTACACCTTC. Its protein is CASMGRGNYGYTF.

The rearrangement links TRBV29-1 to TRBJ2-5, with 9 bases that match TRBD2. CDR3 length equals 13 residues. The germline V gene has CDR1 SQVTM and CDR2 ANQGSEA. With 7 bases clipped from V and 1 base from J, the junction kept 4 bases outside the gene matches. Here the CDR3 reads CSAGTSSQETQYF. The CDR3 DNA reads as TGCAGCGCCGGGACTAGCAGCCAAGAGACCCAGTACTTC.

This clone was counted between two and nine times. V and J are TRBV19 and TRBJ1-1, with a weak D call TRBD1 (6 bases). The CDR3 covers 11 residues. Germline V lookup: CDR1 LNHDA, CDR2 SQIVND (reference sequence). V lost 7 bases and J 3 bases, leaving 6 bases between the germline ends. The CDR3 here is CASKGDTEAFF. CDR3 bases: TGTGCCAGTAAGGGGGACACTGAAGCTTTCTTT. Filled out from reference TRBV19 and TRBJ1-1, the complete variable domain reads DGGITQSPKYLFRKEGQNVTLSCEQNLNHDAMYWYRQDPGQGLRLIYYSQIVNDFQKGDIAEGYSVSREKKESFPLTVTSAQKNPTAFYLCASKGDTEAFFGQGTRLTVV.

The chain employs TRBV2 and TRBJ1-5, with TRBD1 matching 7 bases. From germline, CDR1 is SNHLY and CDR2 FYNNEI. Germline trimming cut 5 bases from V and 7 bases from J; bases unmatched to any gene: 8. This CDR3 spans 14 amino acids. The CDR3 is CASSIRTGSQPQHF. The CDR3 bases are TGTGCCAGCAGTATCCGGACAGGTTCCCAGCCCCAGCATTTT.

The V call is TRBV2, the J call TRBJ2-3; D gene unclear. From germline, CDR1 is SNHLY and CDR2 FYNNEI. This CDR3 has 11 amino acids. Deletions cut 9 bases from V and 6 bases from J, with 10 bases between. CDR3 sequence (DNA): TGTGCCAGTTCCCCGAGGGATACGCAGTATTTT. Amino acids: CASSPRDTQYF.

There are a few counts of this clone. The CDR3 coding sequence is TGCGCCAGCAGCTTGGCCCCAGGCCCTGAATATGGCTACACCTTC. Encoded protein: CASSLAPGPEYGYTF. V is TRBV5-1 and J is TRBJ1-2, with D hard to call. The germline V gene has CDR1 SGHRS and CDR2 YFSETQ. V was cut by 0 bases and J by 5 bases, with 14 bases left in between. The CDR3 spans 15 residues.

The rearrangement uses TRBV5-4 and TRBJ2-1, with 10 bases identical to TRBD2. Germline CDR1 reads SGHNT; CDR2 reads YYREEE (reference sequence). V lost 5 bases, J lost 4 bases, and 12 bases stayed unmatched. The CDR3 length is 17 residues. CDR3 amino acids: CASSLKGGLAKYNEQFF. The DNA for the CDR3 is TGTGCCAGCAGTTTAAAGGGGGGACTAGCGAAGTACAATGAGCAGTTCTTC.

This clone was observed a handful of times. The chain couples TRBV6-5 to TRBJ1-5, with no clear D. Germline V lookup: CDR1 MNHEY, CDR2 SVGAGI. The CDR3 sequence is 12 residues long. V lost 5 bases to trimming and J lost 9 bases, with 11 bases between them. The CDR3 protein is CASSNNYAPQHF. In DNA form, the CDR3 reads TGTGCCAGCAGTAACAACTACGCGCCCCAGCATTTT.

The V gene is TRBV4-1, the J gene TRBJ1-5, with D possibly being TRBD1 (6 bases). The CDR3 runs 18 residues. V was shortened by 3 bases and J by 4 bases, with 22 bases between the two germline ends. CDR1 and CDR2 (germline): MGHRA, YSYEKL. The CDR3 coding sequence is TGCGCCAGCAGCCACGGGATATACGGGGACATTTGGAATCAGCCCCAGCATTTT. It is translated as CASSHGIYGDIWNQPQHF.

This sequence joins TRBV28 and TRBJ2-7; 14 nucleotides align to TRBD2. Germline V gene data show CDR1 as MDHEN and CDR2 as SYDVKM. Trimming took 3 bases from V and 7 from J; bases not matched to a gene: 11. CDR3 length: 17 amino acids. CDR3 sequence: CASSFPKTSGRAQEQYF. The CDR3 bases are TGTGCCAGCAGTTTTCCTAAGACTAGCGGGAGGGCCCAGGAGCAGTACTTC.